Listed below are T cell receptor beta chains from one sample, sequenced in a study of blood T cell repertoires in COVID-19. TCRdb's copy holds only in-frame clones and misses some; the assay was immunoSEQ multiplex PCR. The table lists over 90,000 clones, about 92% of them singletons. Sample: peripheral blood. Receptors were obtained from a woman aged 80 or over in a cohort sampled during active COVID-19. CDR3s include the opening cysteine and the closing phenylalanine or tryptophan. The D gene is left open where the match is weak. Not all rows give a size; the values are once, few, many and, for expanded clones, a class.

TRBV19	-	-	TRBJ1-1	CASSDRGGSTEAFF	TGTGCCAGTTCCGACCGGGGGGGAAGTACTGAAGCTTTCTTT
TRBV28	TRBD1	-	TRBJ1-2	CASRRQGLYYGYTF	TGTGCCAGCAGACGACAGGGCTTGTACTATGGCTACACCTTC
TRBV6-5	-	few	TRBJ2-3	CASMTGDTDTQYF	TGTGCCAGCATGACGGGGGACACAGATACGCAGTATTTT
TRBV2	TRBD2	once	TRBJ2-1	CASSLLAGLQFF	TGTGCCAGCAGTCTACTAGCGGGGTTACAGTTCTTC
TRBV18	-	once	TRBJ2-7	CASSPGQPVTYEQYF	TGTGCCAGCTCCCCCGGACAGCCAGTAACCTACGAGCAGTACTTC
TRBV24-1	TRBD2	-	TRBJ2-1	CAISWGGKQFF	TGTGCCATCTCTTGGGGGGGTAAGCAGTTCTTC
TRBV5-5	TRBD1	-	TRBJ2-5	CASSLGGQGGETQYF	TGTGCCAGCAGCTTGGGCGGACAGGGGGGAGAGACCCAGTACTTC
TRBV3-1/TRBV3-2	TRBD2	-	TRBJ2-5	CASSRTSGGETQYF	TGTGCCAGCTCTCGGACTAGCGGAGGAGAGACCCAGTACTTC
TRBV6-4	-	few	TRBJ1-1	CASSPGGQPTEAFF	TGTGCCAGCAGCCCCGGGGGTCAACCTACTGAAGCTTTCTTT
TRBV7-2	-	-	TRBJ2-1	CASSVDYSLYNEQFF	TGTGCCAGCAGCGTCGACTACTCCCTCTACAATGAGCAGTTCTTC
TRBV24-1	-	-	TRBJ1-1	CATSDSGEIEAFF	TGTGCCACCAGTGATTCAGGGGAGATTGAAGCTTTCTTT
TRBV30	-	-	TRBJ2-1	CACHSGGSSYNEQFF	TGTGCCTGCCACTCAGGGGGGAGCTCCTACAATGAGCAGTTCTTC
TRBV3-1/TRBV3-2	TRBD1	-	TRBJ1-4	CASSNRDSLSGVANEKLFF	TGTGCCAGCAGCAACCGGGACAGTCTATCGGGAGTCGCTAATGAAAAACTGTTTTTT
TRBV29-1	TRBD2	-	TRBJ2-1	CSVQVGSGGYNEQFF	TGCAGCGTCCAAGTTGGGAGCGGGGGTTACAATGAGCAGTTCTTC
TRBV5-1	TRBD2	-	TRBJ2-3	CASGRRAGADTQYF	TGCGCCAGCGGAAGACGAGCGGGGGCAGATACGCAGTATTTT
TRBV3-1/TRBV3-2	TRBD1	-	TRBJ2-1	CASSSIQGPSYNEQFF	TGTGCCAGCAGCTCGATACAGGGGCCTTCCTACAATGAGCAGTTCTTC
TRBV11-3	-	-	TRBJ2-7	CASSLDGASYEQYF	TGTGCCAGCAGCTTAGATGGGGCCTCCTACGAGCAGTACTTC
TRBV14	TRBD2	-	TRBJ2-2	CASSQEVRGYTGELFF	TGTGCCAGCAGCCAAGAGGTGCGGGGGTACACCGGGGAGCTGTTTTTT
TRBV11-3	TRBD1	-	TRBJ2-7	CASSLGTGRTYEQYF	TGTGCCAGCAGCCTCGGGACAGGGAGGACCTACGAGCAGTACTTC
TRBV19	TRBD2	-	TRBJ2-3	CASRGQRGRTDTQYF	TGTGCCAGTAGAGGCCAGCGGGGACGCACAGATACGCAGTATTTT
TRBV6-1	-	-	TRBJ1-2	CASREGHSYGYTF	TGTGCCAGCAGGGAAGGACATAGCTATGGCTACACCTTC
TRBV24-1	-	-	TRBJ2-1	CATSDWTNNEQFF	TGTGCCACCAGTGATTGGACAAACAATGAGCAGTTCTTC